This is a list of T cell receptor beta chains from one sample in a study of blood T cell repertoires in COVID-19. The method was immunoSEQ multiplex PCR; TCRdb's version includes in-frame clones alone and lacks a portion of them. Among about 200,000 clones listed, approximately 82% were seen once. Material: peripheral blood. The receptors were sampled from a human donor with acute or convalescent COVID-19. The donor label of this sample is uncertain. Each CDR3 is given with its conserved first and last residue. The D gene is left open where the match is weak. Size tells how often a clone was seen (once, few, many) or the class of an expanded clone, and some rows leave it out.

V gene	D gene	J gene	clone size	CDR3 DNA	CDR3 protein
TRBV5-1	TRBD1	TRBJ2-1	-	TGCGCCAGCAGCTCCGGGACAGGGTCTTACAATGAGCAGTTCTTC	CASSSGTGSYNEQFF
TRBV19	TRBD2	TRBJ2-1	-	TGTGCCAGTAGGGGACTAGCCGCCTACAATGAGCAGTTCTTC	CASRGLAAYNEQFF
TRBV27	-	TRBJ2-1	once	TGTGCCAGCAGTTCACTACTCTGGGGGGATGAGCAGTTCTTC	CASSSLLWGDEQFF
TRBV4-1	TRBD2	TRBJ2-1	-	TGCGCCAGCAGCCAAGATGTAGCGGGAGGGCCGCGTGAGCAGTTCTTC	CASSQDVAGGPREQFF
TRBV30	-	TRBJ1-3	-	TGTGCCTGGAGTGGTGCAGGGAGGGCCATATATTTT	CAWSGAGRAIYF
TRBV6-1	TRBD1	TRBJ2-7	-	TGTGCCAGCAGTGAAGGGGGACAGGCCTACGAGCAGTACTTC	CASSEGGQAYEQYF
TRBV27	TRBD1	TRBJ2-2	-	TGTGCCAGCAGTTTAAGGACAGGGATGAACACCGGGGAGCTGTTTTTT	CASSLRTGMNTGELFF
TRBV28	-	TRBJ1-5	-	TGTGCCAGCAGAAAGGGCGGGGCCCCTCAGCCCCAGCATTTT	CASRKGGAPQPQHF
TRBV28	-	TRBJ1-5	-	TGTGCCAGCACCAATAGGGGGTTTGGCAATCAGCCCCAGCATTTT	CASTNRGFGNQPQHF
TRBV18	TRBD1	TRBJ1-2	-	TGTGCCAGCTCACCCGGGACAGGGTCGAATGGCTACACCTTC	CASSPGTGSNGYTF
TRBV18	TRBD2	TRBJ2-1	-	TGTGCCAGCTCACGAGACCTAGCGGTAGCGCATGCGGGGCAGTTCTTC	CASSRDLAVAHAGQFF
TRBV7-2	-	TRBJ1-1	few	TGTGCCAGCAGCCCGTTTCAGGGCACTGAAGCTTTCTTT	CASSPFQGTEAFF
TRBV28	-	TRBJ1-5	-	TGTGCCACCACGAAGGAGGGTTATAGCAATCAGCCCCAGCATTTT	CATTKEGYSNQPQHF
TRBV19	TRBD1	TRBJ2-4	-	TGTGCCAGTAGTGGGCAGGGGGTCGGACTTACCGTGGCCAAAAACATTCAGTACTTC	CASSGQGVGLTVAKNIQYF
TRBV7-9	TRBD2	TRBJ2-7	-	TGTGCCAGCAGCCGCAGCGGGAGTGCAACTGAGCAGTACTTC	CASSRSGSATEQYF
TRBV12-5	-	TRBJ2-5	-	TGTGCTAGTGGTCTAAAAGAGACCCAGTACTTC	CASGLKETQYF
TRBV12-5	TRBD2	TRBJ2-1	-	TGTGCTAGTGGTTTGTCGGGAGGCCACAATGAGCAGTTCTTC	CASGLSGGHNEQFF
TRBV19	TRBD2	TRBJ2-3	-	TGTGCCAGTAGTACAGGACTAGTCACAGATACGCAGTATTTT	CASSTGLVTDTQYF
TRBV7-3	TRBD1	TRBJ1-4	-	TGTGCCAGCAGCTCGGGACAGGGGTCAACTAATGAAAAACTGTTTTTT	CASSSGQGSTNEKLFF
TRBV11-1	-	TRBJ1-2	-	TGTGCCAGCAGCATATCCGACGGACTGTATGGCGGCGGCTACACCTTC	CASSISDGLYGGGYTF
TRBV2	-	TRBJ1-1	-	TGTGCCAGCAGTCCCCTGGTGCGTCCGGAAGCTTTCTTT	CASSPLVRPEAFF
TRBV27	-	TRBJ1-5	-	TGTGCCAGCAGCTCAATAGGACAGTGGGGCAATCAGCCCCAGCATTTT	CASSSIGQWGNQPQHF
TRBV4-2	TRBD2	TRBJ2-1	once	TGTGCCAGCAGCCAAGCTGAGCGGGGAGACAATGAGCAGTTCTTC	CASSQAERGDNEQFF
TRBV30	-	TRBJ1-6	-	TGTGCCTGGAGAGGGAGGGAGGATTCACCCCTCCACTTT	CAWRGREDSPLHF
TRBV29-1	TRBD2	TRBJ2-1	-	TGCAGCGCTCGAGATCCTAGCGGGAGGAATGAGCAGTTCTTC	CSARDPSGRNEQFF